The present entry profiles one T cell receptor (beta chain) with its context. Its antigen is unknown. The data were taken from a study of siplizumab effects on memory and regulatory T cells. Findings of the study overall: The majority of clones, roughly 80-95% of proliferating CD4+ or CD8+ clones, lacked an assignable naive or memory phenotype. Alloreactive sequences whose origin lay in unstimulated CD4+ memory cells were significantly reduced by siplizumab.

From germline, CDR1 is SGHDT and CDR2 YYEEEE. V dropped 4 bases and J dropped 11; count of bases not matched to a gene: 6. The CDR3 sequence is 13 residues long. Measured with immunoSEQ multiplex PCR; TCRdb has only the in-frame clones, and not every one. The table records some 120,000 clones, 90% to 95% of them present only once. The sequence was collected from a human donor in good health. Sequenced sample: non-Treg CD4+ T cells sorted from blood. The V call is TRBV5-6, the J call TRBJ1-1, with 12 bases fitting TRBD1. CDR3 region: CASSPGTGGEAFF. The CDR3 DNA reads TGTGCCAGCAGCCCCGGGACAGGGGGCGAGGCTTTCTTT.